These 28 T cell receptor beta chains were sequenced from one sample in a study of cytomegalovirus exposure and HLA in healthy donors. The PCR used 60 Vbeta and 13 Jbeta primers. Profiled with immunoSEQ multiplex PCR; TCRdb holds only in-frame clones, not every one. Here the sample spans around 110,000 clones, 70% to 80% being singletons. The sample consisted of PBMCs. The receptors stem from a man aged 30 to 39 in good health and CMV-seropositive.

The rearrangement joins TRBV5-4 to TRBJ1-6, with a tentative D call TRBD1 (5 bases). CDR3 length equals 14 residues. Deletions cut 1 base from V and 15 bases from J, with 17 bases between. Germline V gene lookup returns CDR1 SGHNT and CDR2 YYREEE (reference sequence). CDR3 nucleotide sequence: TGTGCCAGCAGCTTGCAGGGATTGCCAGTTAACCTCCACTTT. It yields the protein CASSLQGLPVNLHF.

The chain is built from TRBV19 and TRBJ1-4; 8 bases fit TRBD1. V shed 10 bases and J 3 bases; nucleotides not matched to a gene: 7. Germline-derived CDR1 and CDR2 are LNHDA and SQIVND (reference sequence). The CDR3 sequence is 14 residues long. The CDR3 DNA follows: TGTGCCACCGTTGGACAGGGAGCTAATGAAAAACTGTTTTTT. Amino acid sequence: CATVGQGANEKLFF. The full variable domain, in which reference TRBV19 and TRBJ1-4 provide the parts outside the CDR3, is DGGITQSPKYLFRKEGQNVTLSCEQNLNHDAMYWYRQDPGQGLRLIYYSQIVNDFQKGDIAEGYSVSREKKESFPLTVTSAQKNPTAFYLCATVGQGANEKLFFGSGTQLSVL.

The J gene is TRBJ2-1, the V gene TRBV19; TRBD2 aligns across 14 bases. Germline V CDR1 and CDR2: LNHDA, SQIVND (reference sequence). V trimming: 3 bases; J trimming: 7 bases; junction bases outside the gene matches: 5. The CDR3 length is 16 residues. The CDR3 DNA sequence: TGTGCCAGTAGTATTGGACTAGCGGGAGGTAATAATGAGCAGTTCTTC. This codes for CASSIGLAGGNNEQFF. The full variable domain, rest sourced from reference TRBV19 and TRBJ2-1, is DGGITQSPKYLFRKEGQNVTLSCEQNLNHDAMYWYRQDPGQGLRLIYYSQIVNDFQKGDIAEGYSVSREKKESFPLTVTSAQKNPTAFYLCASSIGLAGGNNEQFFGPGTRLTVL.

The V gene is TRBV2, the J gene TRBJ2-1; D gene ambiguous. The CDR3 extends over 12 amino acids. Germline values: CDR1 SNHLY, CDR2 FYNNEI. The V end was cut by 3 bases, the J end by 6 bases, with 6 bases between. The CDR3 coding sequence is TGTGCCAGCAGTGACGGTTTCAATGAGCAGTTCTTC. Amino acid sequence: CASSDGFNEQFF.

A note on this clone: Other DNA variants within this sample encode the same CDR3. The chain is built from TRBV2 and TRBJ1-2; D is uncertain. The CDR3 length is 13 residues. With 2 bases removed from V and 0 bases from J, the gap between germline ends came to 4 bases. In germline, CDR1 is SNHLY, CDR2 FYNNEI. CDR3 DNA sequence: TGTGCCAGCAGTGAACAGGCTAACTATGGCTACACCTTC. Its protein is CASSEQANYGYTF.

The rearrangement joins TRBV2 to TRBJ2-2; 10 bases align to TRBD2. CDR1 and CDR2 from the germline V gene are SNHLY and FYNNEI. There are 17 residues in the CDR3. V gave up 4 bases and J gave up 1 base; unmatched junction bases: 6. CDR3 region: CASSVISGGLNTGELFF. The CDR3 DNA is TGTGCCAGCAGTGTAATTAGCGGGGGGCTGAACACCGGGGAGCTGTTTTTT.

The chain links TRBV4-2 to TRBJ2-7, with 7 bases that match TRBD2. The CDR3 extends over 16 amino acids. The germline gives CDR1 LGHNA, CDR2 YNFKEQ. V was pared by 4 bases and J by 2 bases, with 11 bases of the junction left unmatched. CDR3 in DNA: TGTGCCAGCAGCCGGGAGGGGCTAGCGGTCCCCTACGAGCAGTACTTC. It specifies CASSREGLAVPYEQYF.

The CDR3 sequence: CASSAGTSGGAGTDTQYF. For the CDR3, the DNA is TGTGCCAGCAGCGCGGGGACTAGCGGGGGGGCGGGCACAGATACGCAGTATTTT. The chain recombines TRBV9 with TRBJ2-3; 16 nucleotides agree with TRBD2. Trimming cost V 3 bases and J 1 base; bases outside gene matches: 5. This CDR3 contains 18 residues. Germline values: CDR1 SGDLS, CDR2 YYNGEE.

The chain joins TRBV6-5 to TRBJ2-5, with 8 nucleotides matching TRBD2. Trimming at V came to 2 bases and at J to 4 bases, leaving 6 bases not matched to a gene. In germline, CDR1 is MNHEY, CDR2 SVGAGI. The CDR3 sequence is 15 residues long. The CDR3: CASSYVQAGGETQYF. The CDR3 DNA sequence: TGTGCCAGCAGTTACGTACAGGCGGGGGGAGAGACCCAGTACTTC.

This chain uses TRBV14 with TRBJ2-7; weak D call: TRBD1 (6 bases). Germline V lookup: CDR1 SGHDN, CDR2 FVKESK. This CDR3 region has 15 residues. V was pared by 4 bases and J by 7 bases, with 20 bases between. CDR3 protein: CASSPPRGFPLEQYF. CDR3 coding DNA: TGTGCCAGCAGCCCCCCCAGGGGTTTCCCCTTGGAGCAGTACTTC.

The CDR3 loop reads CASGTGHSGNTIYF. Written as DNA, the CDR3 is TGTGCCAGCGGGACAGGCCACTCTGGAAACACCATATATTTT. The chain couples TRBV9 to TRBJ1-3, with 8 bases aligning to TRBD1. Germline lookup yields CDR1 SGDLS and CDR2 YYNGEE. V lost 7 bases to trimming and J lost 0 bases; unmatched junction nucleotides: 3. The CDR3 extends over 14 amino acids.

The J gene is TRBJ2-1, the V gene TRBV11-2, with TRBD2 identical over 7 bases. Germline-derived CDR1 and CDR2 are SGHAT and FQNNGV. The CDR3 covers 17 residues. The trim removed 2 bases at V and 2 bases at J, leaving 9 bases unmatched. For the CDR3, the DNA is TGTGCCAGCAGCTTAACCCTTAGCGGGTTTCCCTACAATGAGCAGTTCTTC. It is translated as CASSLTLSGFPYNEQFF.

The chain has TRBV14 and TRBJ2-7; 8 bases are a match to TRBD1. V shed 0 bases and J 4 bases; nucleotides not matched to a gene: 8. The CDR3 spans 16 residues. Germline assignment: CDR1 SGHDN and CDR2 FVKESK. The CDR3 region has the DNA TGTGCCAGCAGCCAAGATCGGGCCAGGGGGCTTTACGAGCAGTACTTC. Amino acid sequence: CASSQDRARGLYEQYF.

The rearrangement uses TRBV29-1 and TRBJ1-1; 8 bases map to TRBD1. This CDR3 has 12 amino acids. The ends lost 5 bases at V and 6 bases at J; junction bases unmatched: 5. The V gene's germline CDR1 is SQVTM and CDR2 ANQGSEA. The CDR3 sequence: CSVITGGSEAFF. The CDR3 nucleotides are TGCAGCGTTATAACAGGGGGTTCTGAAGCTTTCTTT.

CDR3 sequence reads: CASSQDPQGNTEAFF. Written as DNA, the CDR3 is TGCGCCAGCAGCCAAGATCCTCAGGGGAACACTGAAGCTTTCTTT. The chain joins TRBV4-3 to TRBJ1-1; perhaps TRBD1 as D (5 bases). Germline V gene sequence: CDR1 LGHNA, CDR2 YSLEER. V dropped 0 bases and J dropped 1 base, with 9 bases sitting between them. The CDR3 has 15 amino acids.

The count of this clone is one. The rearrangement uses TRBV4-3 and TRBJ2-3; tentative D call: TRBD1 (6 bases). The V gene lost 3 bases and the J gene lost 1 base, with 20 bases spanning the gap. The CDR3 loop spans 18 amino acids. CDR1 and CDR2 (germline): LGHNA, YSLEER. The CDR3 DNA reads as TGCGCCAGCAGCCAGAAAAAACTCAGGGGTCGGGGCACAGATACGCAGTATTTT. Protein: CASSQKKLRGRGTDTQYF.

The chain carries TRBV19 and TRBJ2-7, with D perhaps matching TRBD2 (7 bases). This CDR3 contains 13 residues. Germline loops: CDR1 LNHDA, CDR2 SQIVND (reference sequence). Trimming cost V 9 bases and J 6 bases, with 18 bases left between them. The CDR3 DNA is TGTGCCAGCCAATGGGGGGGCAGCAGCGAGCAGTACTTC. Translating gives CASQWGGSSEQYF. The variable domain in full, with the rest retrieved from reference TRBV19 and TRBJ2-7, is DGGITQSPKYLFRKEGQNVTLSCEQNLNHDAMYWYRQDPGQGLRLIYYSQIVNDFQKGDIAEGYSVSREKKESFPLTVTSAQKNPTAFYLCASQWGGSSEQYFGPGTRLTVT.

The chain employs TRBV7-9 and TRBJ2-7; D ambiguous. V shed 1 base and J shed 9 bases, with 19 bases lying between them. The CDR3 loop spans 15 amino acids. CDR1 and CDR2 (germline): SEHNR, FQNEAQ (reference sequence). The CDR3 DNA sequence: TGTGCCAGCAGCTTAGATTGGGCAGGAATAAATGGGCAGTACTTC. As protein: CASSLDWAGINGQYF.

V is TRBV7-6 and J is TRBJ2-5, with a tentative D call TRBD1 (5 bases). The CDR3 covers 15 residues. V was shortened by 1 base and J by 2 bases, with 11 bases between the two germline ends. Germline lookup yields CDR1 SGHVS and CDR2 FNYEAQ. CDR3 sequence reads: CASSLESQGQETQYF. The DNA for the CDR3 is TGTGCCAGCAGCTTAGAAAGTCAGGGTCAAGAGACCCAGTACTTC.

The CDR3 sequence: CASSVSPVYTEAFF. As DNA, the CDR3 is TGTGCCAGCAGCGTCTCCCCCGTCTACACTGAAGCTTTCTTT. The chain couples TRBV9 to TRBJ1-1; D uncertain. The CDR3 runs 14 residues. The V and J ends lost 2 bases and 3 bases respectively, with 11 bases between them. CDR1 and CDR2 from the germline V gene are SGDLS and YYNGEE.

This clone was recorded only once. The J gene is TRBJ1-1, the V gene TRBV9; no firm D call. CDR1 and CDR2 from the germline V gene are SGDLS and YYNGEE. The CDR3 contains 14 residues. The V end lost 2 bases, the J end lost 1 base, and 9 bases lay between the germline ends. Here the CDR3 reads CASSVSPGNTEAFF. The CDR3 nucleotides read TGTGCCAGCAGCGTTTCCCCGGGGAACACTGAAGCTTTCTTT.

The rearrangement uses TRBV19 and TRBJ1-5, with no clear D. Germline V gene sequence: CDR1 LNHDA, CDR2 SQIVND (reference sequence). V lost 5 bases and J 0 bases, leaving 11 bases between the germline ends. This CDR3 is built from 15 residues. The CDR3 DNA sequence: TGTGCCAGTAGTCAGGCAGGCCATAGCAATCAGCCCCAGCATTTT. It codes for CASSQAGHSNQPQHF.

The chain combines TRBV19 with TRBJ1-5, with a weak D call TRBD1 (6 bases). V was cut by 10 bases and J by 6 bases, with 16 bases left in between. Germline V gives CDR1 LNHDA, CDR2 SQIVND (reference sequence). The CDR3 has 13 amino acids. CDR3 bases: TGTGCCACCGAGCCAGGGGAAGGTCAGCCCCAGCATTTT. Translated: CATEPGEGQPQHF.

Notes on this clone: At one end, the junction sequence differs from germline, possibly due to a read error. V usage is TRBV7-3 and J usage is TRBJ2-3, with 7 bases lining up with TRBD1. This CDR3 contains 14 residues. Per the germline V gene, CDR1 is SGHTA and CDR2 is FQGTGA. The CDR3 nucleotides are TGTGCTAGCAGCATTAGGGGGCTGGGAGATACGCAGTATTTT. This codes for CASSIRGLGDTQYF.

CDR3 sequence: CASSPPSGQGAGANVLTF. The CDR3 DNA is TGTGCCAGCAGCCCTCCTTCGGGACAGGGAGCTGGGGCCAACGTCCTGACTTTC. V gene TRBV2 combines with J gene TRBJ2-6; TRBD1 matches 9 bases. This CDR3 has 18 amino acids. The germline CDR1 and CDR2 sequences are SNHLY and FYNNEI. V shed 6 bases, J shed 2 bases, and the junction held 11 bases outside the gene matches.

This rearrangement joins TRBV30 to TRBJ1-6, with D tentatively TRBD1 (5 bases). This CDR3 region has 13 residues. Germline CDR1 and CDR2: GTSNPN and SVGIG (reference sequence). V lost 3 bases and J lost 10, with 13 bases in between. As DNA, the CDR3 is TGTGCCTGGAGAATTCAGGGCAAATCACCCCTCCACTTT. This codes for CAWRIQGKSPLHF.

The chain combines TRBV7-8 with TRBJ2-2; 7 bases are shared with TRBD1. Germline lookup yields CDR1 SGHVS and CDR2 FQNEAQ. Germline trimming cut 5 bases from V and 3 bases from J; bases unmatched to any gene: 9. The CDR3 has 16 amino acids. The CDR3 region has the DNA TGTGCCAGCAGCCCGACAGGGTCGCGCGACACCGGGGAGCTGTTTTTT. It codes for CASSPTGSRDTGELFF.

V gene TRBV11-2 combines with J gene TRBJ1-1; D remains unclear. Germline V lookup: CDR1 SGHAT, CDR2 FQNNGV. Trimming shortened V by 2 bases and J by 3 bases, and 7 bases separated the two germline ends. The CDR3 runs 13 residues. In DNA form, the CDR3 reads TGTGCCAGCAGCTTACCCGGTTACACTGAAGCTTTCTTT. This sequence encodes CASSLPGYTEAFF. Supplemented by reference TRBV11-2 and TRBJ1-1, the full variable domain reads EAGVAQSPRYKIIEKRQSVAFWCNPISGHATLYWYQQILGQGPKLLIQFQNNGVVDDSQLPKDRFSAERLKGVDSTLKIQPAKLEDSAVYLCASSLPGYTEAFFGQGTRLTVV.